The 16 T cell receptor beta chains listed next were all sequenced from one sample in a study of T-cell reconstitution after alpha-beta-depleted transplantation in children listed by TCRdb under 2016. The library came from PCR. Sequencing was performed on an Illumina HiSeq 2500. TCR libraries were prepared with molecular barcoding, using unique molecular identifiers to normalize TCRbeta repertoire quantification. TCRdb reran the public reads through fastp at Q25 and MiXCR, keeping productive beta chains. Each entry is one CDR3 protein sequence, shown with its most common DNA and genes. The sample table lists some 490,000 distinct CDR3 sequences, around 12% of them with a count of one. Jointly, the top ten make up under 7% of the sample. The sequencing here drew on PBMCs from the stem cell graft donor, taken from the stem cell graft. The receptors come from a human donor who donated a stem cell graft to a child with combined immunodeficiency.

V and J are TRBV28 and TRBJ1-4; TRBD1 might be the D (5 bases). Between the trimmed V and J ends, which lost 3 bases and 6 bases, there was a span of 11 bases. Germline V lookup: CDR1 MDHEN, CDR2 SYDVKM. The CDR3 is 14 amino acids. CDR3 in DNA: TGTGCCAGCAGTTTGGCAGGGAGAGATGAAAAACTGTTTTTT. It translates to CASSLAGRDEKLFF.

The rearrangement links TRBV29-1 to TRBJ1-2; no firm D call. There are 12 residues in the CDR3. Trimming removed 4 bases at V and 4 bases at J, with 10 bases between. CDR1 is SQVTM and CDR2 is ANQGSEA in the germline V gene. The CDR3 region is CSVVGDGYGYTF. Written as DNA, the CDR3 is TGCAGCGTTGTCGGGGATGGCTATGGCTACACCTTC.

This chain connects TRBV4-2 to TRBJ2-1, with TRBD2 matching 8 bases. There are 15 residues in the CDR3. V lost 4 bases, J lost 8 bases, and 10 bases stayed unmatched. CDR1 and CDR2 from the germline V gene are LGHNA and YNFKEQ. The CDR3 DNA is TGTGCCAGCAGCCGGGAGGTCGGGGGGGGAGATGAGCAGTTCTTC. Translation gives CASSREVGGGDEQFF.

As DNA, the CDR3 is TGTGCCAGCAGTTCGCGCGGACTAGCGTACCACAATGAGCAGTTCTTC. Its protein product is CASSSRGLAYHNEQFF. The V call is TRBV2, the J call TRBJ2-1, with 9 bases that match TRBD2. This CDR3 is 16 amino acids long. Germline CDR1 is SNHLY and CDR2 is FYNNEI. The V segment lost 5 bases and the J segment 5 bases; nucleotides outside the gene matches: 10.

This clonotype was seen only a few times. The V and J genes are TRBV27 and TRBJ2-1, with TRBD2 matching over 8 bases. This CDR3 is 15 amino acids long. Germline CDR1 reads MNHEY; CDR2 reads SMNVEV (reference sequence). J gave up 1 base and V 6 bases, and 5 bases lay outside the gene matches. The CDR3 DNA follows: TGTGCCAGCAGCCCGGGGGGGCCGTCCTACAATGAGCAGTTCTTC. It is translated as CASSPGGPSYNEQFF.

The chain recombines TRBV25-1 with TRBJ2-3; D may correspond to TRBD1 or TRBD2 (5 bases each). Germline V CDR1 and CDR2: MGHDK, SYGVNS. V shed 5 bases and J shed 6 bases, with 9 bases lying between them. The CDR3 covers 12 residues. CDR3 DNA sequence: TGTGCCAGCAGTCGTTGGGGGGATACGCAGTATTTT. It yields the protein CASSRWGDTQYF.

The chain has TRBV28 and TRBJ1-5, with D uncertain. Trimming took off 8 bases at V and 0 bases at J, with 14 bases between the two ends. The CDR3 is made up of 15 amino acids. Germline V CDR1 and CDR2: MDHEN, SYDVKM. In nucleotides, the CDR3 is TGTGCCAGCTCTCTTTCTGGGAGTAGCAATCAGCCCCAGCATTTT. Its protein is CASSLSGSSNQPQHF.

The chain links TRBV9 to TRBJ2-3; 7 bases are shared with TRBD2. Trimming took 2 bases from V and 4 from J; bases not matched to a gene: 7. Germline-derived CDR1 and CDR2 are SGDLS and YYNGEE. This CDR3 comprises 15 residues. CDR3: CASSVRGREADTQYF. DNA for the CDR3: TGTGCCAGCAGCGTTCGAGGGAGGGAGGCAGATACGCAGTATTTT.

Only a few counts were recorded for this clonotype. V and J are TRBV29-1 and TRBJ2-1; D gene uncertain. The CDR3 is made up of 13 amino acids. The germline V gene has CDR1 SQVTM and CDR2 ANQGSEA. V was shortened by 3 bases and J by 5 bases, with 11 bases between the two germline ends. This chain's CDR3 is CSVEILPHNEQFF. CDR3 sequence (DNA): TGCAGCGTTGAGATCCTACCCCACAATGAGCAGTTCTTC.

This clonotype occurred a few times. The chain carries TRBV4-3 and TRBJ2-3; D unresolved. V dropped 0 bases and J dropped 1 base, with 11 bases sitting between them. Germline loops: CDR1 LGHNA, CDR2 YSLEER. This CDR3 contains 16 residues. Here the CDR3 DNA reads TGCGCCAGCAGCCAAGATCGATTGGACCGCACAGATACGCAGTATTTT. Translation: CASSQDRLDRTDTQYF.

This clonotype was counted at least ten times. The chain links TRBV12-3 or TRBV12-4 to TRBJ2-5, with D unclear. There are 13 residues in the CDR3. V lost 5 bases and J 3 bases, leaving 10 bases between the germline ends. CDR3 region: CASSALAKETQYF. The CDR3 coding sequence is TGTGCCAGCAGTGCCCTGGCAAAAGAGACCCAGTACTTC.

The V call is TRBV12-3 or TRBV12-4, the J call TRBJ2-1; D gene ambiguous. The CDR3 contains 14 residues. V lost 1 base, J lost 8 bases, and 12 bases lay in between. The DNA for the CDR3 is TGTGCCAGCAGTTTAGTAGGCAGATGGGATGAGCAGTTCTTC. This gives the protein CASSLVGRWDEQFF.

The chain is built from TRBV20-1 and TRBJ2-7; 8 nucleotides align to TRBD1. Germline trimming cut 4 bases from V and 0 bases from J; bases unmatched to any gene: 2. Germline V CDR1 and CDR2: DFQATT, SNEGSKA (reference sequence). The CDR3 is made up of 13 amino acids. CDR3 amino acids: CSAMTGDSYEQYF. The DNA for the CDR3 is TGCAGTGCTATGACAGGGGACTCCTACGAGCAGTACTTC.

The chain recombines TRBV2 with TRBJ2-3; D might be TRBD2 (6 bases). Trimming stripped 2 bases from V and 0 bases from J, with 15 bases between. Germline CDR1 SNHLY, CDR2 FYNNEI. The CDR3 has 17 residues. CDR3 residues: CASSERGTGASTDTQYF. The CDR3 DNA reads TGTGCCAGCAGTGAAAGAGGGACTGGAGCTAGCACAGATACGCAGTATTTT.

This clonotype turned up a few times. The rearrangement links TRBV12-3 or TRBV12-4 to TRBJ1-1; possible D gene TRBD1, 5 bases. There are 14 residues in the CDR3. V was pared by 3 bases and J by 0 bases, with 8 bases between. CDR3 DNA: TGTGCCAGCAGTTTGAGGACATTGAACACTGAAGCTTTCTTT. Protein sequence: CASSLRTLNTEAFF.

Only a few counts were recorded for this clonotype. This chain connects TRBV12-3 or TRBV12-4 to TRBJ2-7; 12 bases agree with TRBD1. V trimming: 4 bases; J trimming: 7 bases; junction bases outside the gene matches: 2. This CDR3 has 13 amino acids. The CDR3 protein is CASSWDRGREQYF. The CDR3 DNA reads TGTGCCAGCAGTTGGGACAGGGGGCGAGAGCAGTACTTC.